This T cell receptor (beta chain) was found in a study of beta chain features in type 1 diabetes. Study results and caveats: Across all four CD4+ subsets, people with type 1 diabetes showed modestly shorter TCRB CDR3s.

This clone was found a few times. Its antigen is not known. Other nucleotide sequences in the sample specify the same CDR3. Reverse transcribing all isolated RNA meant expressed TCRB transcripts were sequenced. The assay was immunoSEQ multiplex PCR, and TCRdb's table has in-frame clones only and misses some. The sample lists 300,000 or so clones; around 8.5% were seen once. The TCR sequence derives from a young man with type 1 diabetes. The sequencing input was central memory CD4+ T cells from blood.

The CDR3 here is CASSIVNRGNEQFF. As DNA, the CDR3 is TGTGCCAGTAGTATAGTAAACAGGGGGAATGAGCAGTTCTTC. The J gene is TRBJ2-1, the V gene TRBV19, with 8 bases matching TRBD1. Looked up from germline, CDR1 is LNHDA and CDR2 is SQIVND (reference sequence). J was trimmed by 7 bases and V by 1 base; bases with no gene match: 3. The CDR3 extends over 14 amino acids.